This TCR beta chain was recovered during a study of beta chain features in type 1 diabetes. Overall study findings and caveats: TCRB repertoires of naive, central memory and Treg cells appeared more similar among patients than among healthy donors.

As for this clone: What it recognizes is unknown.

The study reverse transcribed the entire isolated RNA, so it sequenced expressed TCRB transcripts. Some clones are missing from TCRdb's copy, which holds only in-frame ones; the method was immunoSEQ multiplex PCR. Counted here are under 200,000 clones, under 9.5% occurring once; the ten biggest clones make up 0.55% to 0.65%. Germline trimming cut 9 bases from V and 8 bases from J; bases unmatched to any gene: 7. CDR1 and CDR2 (germline): MNHNS, SASEGT. The length of the CDR3 is 14 residues. V is TRBV6-1 and J is TRBJ2-1; TRBD2 matches at 13 bases. The TCR comes from a man aged 18 to 35 in good health. Sequenced: central memory CD4+ T cells from blood. The CDR3 region is CASLLAGGQHEQFF. In DNA, the CDR3 is TGTGCCAGTCTACTAGCGGGAGGGCAACATGAGCAGTTCTTC.